This passage covers 18 T cell receptor beta chains from one sample sequenced in a study of T cells expressing NK-cell markers. Each CDR3 protein gets one entry in TCRdb, which reprocessed the 5' RACE reads and gives no DNA. Its table lists some 280,000 distinct CDR3 sequences. Sample: blood T cells: a sorted CD56 or NKG2C T cell subset, CD4+ or CD8+ T cells, or bulk PBMC T cells (not recorded which). The receptor set was obtained from a man between 18 and 35 years old in good health.

The rearrangement uses TRBV20-1 and TRBJ2-4. The germline V gene has CDR1 DFQATT and CDR2 SNEGSKA (reference sequence). CDR3 size: 15 residues. The CDR3 region is CSARALDLAKNIQYF.

The rearrangement links TRBV7-9 to TRBJ2-1; there is no DNA to check the TCRdb D call of TRBD1. The CDR3 covers 16 residues. Germline loops: CDR1 SEHNR, CDR2 FQNEAQ (reference sequence). CDR3 sequence reads: CASSPLQAGTYNEQFF.

This chain joins TRBV12-3 or TRBV12-4 and TRBJ1-1; TCRdb designates TRBD1, a call that cannot be tested without DNA. CDR3 size: 13 residues. CDR3 amino acids: CASSLNGQGEAFF.

The chain links TRBV7-6 to TRBJ2-1; the TRBD1 assignment by TCRdb is unverifiable without DNA. Germline assignment: CDR1 SGHVS and CDR2 FNYEAQ. There are 16 residues in the CDR3. This CDR3 reads CASSLAWAGARVEQFF. The variable domain in full, completed from reference TRBV7-6 and TRBJ2-1, reads GAGVSQSPRYKVTKRGQDVALRCDPISGHVSLYWYRQALGQGPEFLTYFNYEAQQDKSGLPNDRFSAERPEGSISTLTIQRTEQRDSAMYRCASSLAWAGARVEQFFGPGTRLTVL.

This chain joins TRBV29-1 and TRBJ2-5; TCRdb lists TRBD1, though no DNA is available to test this call. This CDR3 has 13 amino acids. The germline V gene has CDR1 SQVTM and CDR2 ANQGSEA. CDR3 sequence reads: CSSAGAPGETQYF.

V usage is TRBV19 and J usage is TRBJ2-5; the TRBD1 assignment by TCRdb is unverifiable without DNA. Germline V lookup: CDR1 LNHDA, CDR2 SQIVND (reference sequence). The CDR3 loop spans 14 amino acids. CDR3: CASRRSPGGETQYF.

The V call is TRBV20-1, the J call TRBJ2-1; TCRdb calls TRBD2, which cannot be checked without DNA. Germline V lookup: CDR1 DFQATT, CDR2 SNEGSKA (reference sequence). This CDR3 is 12 amino acids long. The CDR3: CSAGGLGNEQFF.

The CDR3 region is CSALGSELNTEAFF. J is TRBJ1-1 and V is TRBV20-1. The CDR3 is 14 amino acids. CDR1 DFQATT and CDR2 SNEGSKA come from the germline V gene (reference sequence).

The chain has TRBV7-9 and TRBJ1-3; lacking DNA, the TRBD1 call made by TCRdb goes unchecked. The germline V gene encodes CDR1 SEHNR and CDR2 FQNEAQ (reference sequence). The CDR3 is made up of 16 amino acids. CDR3 region: CASSSPSAASPHTIYF. The whole variable domain, filled in from reference TRBV7-9 and TRBJ1-3, reads DTGVSQNPRHKITKRGQNVTFRCDPISEHNRLYWYRQTLGQGPEFLTYFQNEAQLEKSRLLSDRFSAERPKGSFSTLEIQRTEQGDSAMYLCASSSPSAASPHTIYFGEGSWLTVV.

This chain's CDR3 is CASSEGTSSSTDTQYF. The chain uses TRBV25-1 and TRBJ2-3; there is no DNA to check the TCRdb D call of TRBD2. Germline values: CDR1 MGHDK, CDR2 SYGVNS. CDR3 size: 16 residues.

This rearrangement joins TRBV11-2 to TRBJ2-1; without DNA, the TCRdb call of TRBD2 cannot be checked. The CDR3 loop spans 18 amino acids. Germline values: CDR1 SGHAT, CDR2 FQNNGV. CDR3 sequence: CASSLRLEAGGPGNEQFF.

The chain recombines TRBV24-1 with TRBJ1-2; with no DNA, the TCRdb D assignment of TRBD1 cannot be verified. Germline loops: CDR1 KGHDR, CDR2 SFDVKD. The CDR3 is 15 amino acids. This CDR3 is CATSDPGQGNYGYTF.

The chain has TRBV10-3 and TRBJ2-5. This CDR3 has 12 residues. Per the germline V gene, CDR1 is ENHRY and CDR2 is SYGVKD. This CDR3 reads CAISEMEETQYF.

The gene calls are TRBV11-2 and TRBJ1-2. Germline-derived CDR1 and CDR2 are SGHAT and FQNNGV. The CDR3 consists of 14 residues. The CDR3 protein is CASSLAEGWGGYTF.

The rearrangement joins TRBV18 to TRBJ2-2. Germline lookup yields CDR1 KGHSH and CDR2 LQKENI. The CDR3 loop spans 16 amino acids. CDR3 residues: CASSHGPTKRSGELFF.

The chain links TRBV7-2 to TRBJ2-5; the TCRdb call, TRBD1, lacks DNA for checking. The CDR3 consists of 16 residues. Germline-derived CDR1 and CDR2 are SGHTA and FQGNSA. Here the CDR3 reads CASRKGDTGGRETQYF.

The chain combines TRBV5-6 with TRBJ2-5; TCRdb picks TRBD1, but there is no DNA to check that call. Germline-derived CDR1 and CDR2 are SGHDT and YYEEEE. This CDR3 contains 14 residues. The CDR3 loop reads CASSPVGREETQYF.

The CDR3 is CASGDRRSNEKLFF. The chain couples TRBV12-3 or TRBV12-4 to TRBJ1-4; TCRdb selects TRBD1, and the lack of DNA leaves this call unchecked. This CDR3 spans 14 amino acids.